This entry is about one T cell receptor beta chain. This CDR3 contains 15 residues. The V end lost 0 bases, the J end lost 0 bases, and 3 bases lay between the germline ends. CDR1 and CDR2 from the germline V gene are SGHTA and FQGNSA. Participant reports of clinical history set cohort assignment. This sample was taken from a study of blood T cell repertoires in COVID-19. As for the study in general: Sites across the United States, Italy and Spain contributed samples from acute and convalescent COVID-19. T cells, B-cell-depleted T cells, or PBMCs provided the cDNA or gDNA that served as material.

Clones were sequenced by immunoSEQ multiplex PCR, and TCRdb holds only the in-frame ones, with some missing. The sample records 130,000 to 150,000 clones, roughly 90% being singletons. The receptor comes from a woman aged 30 to 39 with acute COVID-19. The rearrangement links TRBV7-2 to TRBJ1-6; no firm D call. The sequenced sample consisted of PBMCs or T cells enriched from blood (not recorded which). Written as DNA, the CDR3 is TGTGCCAGCAGCTTAGCGAGCTCCTATAATTCACCCCTCCACTTT. It is translated as CASSLASSYNSPLHF.